This T cell receptor (beta chain) was sequenced in a study of regulatory T cells in long-lasting Graves disease. Overall study findings and caveats: Study was limited to peripheral blood, excluding thyroid tissue. Lower TCR diversity characterized persistent Graves' patients relative to newly diagnosed patients.

Through Arm-PCR of CDR3 regions and iRepertoire HTBI primers, TCR beta libraries were built. TCRdb independently ran MiXCR on the multiplex PCR reads; one entry per CDR3 protein. The sample lists roughly 510,000 distinct CDR3 sequences; 15% to 20% were seen once. Sample time point: newly diagnosed GD, antithyroid drugs for less than 3 months. From PBMCs, RNA was extracted and then used to make the TCR library. This clonotype has ten or more counts. The antigen is unknown. The junction had 13 bases not matched to a gene; V was cut back by 7 bases and J by 2 bases. This CDR3 has 16 amino acids. This same sample was also part of a study on T cells in Graves' hyperthyroidism and ophthalmopathy. That paper notes: A first-round RT-PCR of the TCR CDR3 used the HTBI primer set.

Specimen: peripheral blood mononuclear cells (PBMCs), collected at new diagnosis, from a patient treated with antithyroid drugs. The sequence was obtained from a man aged 18-30 years with Graves disease. The chain employs TRBV12-3 or TRBV12-4 and TRBJ1-1; TRBD1 agrees at 7 bases. The CDR3 DNA follows: TGTGCCAGCACCATCGCCTGGGACAGAGAAAACACTGAAGCTTTCTTT. It translates to CASTIAWDRENTEAFF.